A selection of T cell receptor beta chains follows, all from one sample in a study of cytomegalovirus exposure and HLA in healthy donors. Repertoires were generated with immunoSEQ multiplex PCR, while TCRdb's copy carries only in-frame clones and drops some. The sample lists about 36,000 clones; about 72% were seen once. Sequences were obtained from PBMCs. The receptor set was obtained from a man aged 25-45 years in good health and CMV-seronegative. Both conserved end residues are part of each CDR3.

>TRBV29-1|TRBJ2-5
CSARVRNQETQYF
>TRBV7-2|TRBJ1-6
CASSFTRGGNSPLHF
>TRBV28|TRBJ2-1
CASRAGVPYNEQFF
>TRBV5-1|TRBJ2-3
CASSWTSGGRTDTQYF
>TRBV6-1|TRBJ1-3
CASRRQENSGNTIYF
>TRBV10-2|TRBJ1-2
CASSESSRGQGYGYTF
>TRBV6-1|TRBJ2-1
CASSVGGSSYNEQFF
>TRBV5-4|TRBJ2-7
CASSFGTSREQYF
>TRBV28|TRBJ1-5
CASSVDRLYNQPQHF
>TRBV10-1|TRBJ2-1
CASSDELSSGTNEQFF
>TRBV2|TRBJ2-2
CASRGTGSNTGELFF
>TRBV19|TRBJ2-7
CASSIPAGEQYF
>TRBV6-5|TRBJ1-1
CASSDLTGVEAFF
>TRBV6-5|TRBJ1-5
CASSYRDRVGNQPQHF